This T cell receptor (beta chain) was captured by sequencing in a study of blood T cells in healthy people across ages. The ends were cut back, 5 bases at V and 0 bases at J, with 8 bases in the middle. This CDR3 contains 13 residues. This clonotype came up many times. Alongside a J-beta primer mix, a sample-barcoded 5' primer served in a second PCR lasting roughly 7 to 11 cycles. TCRdb ran MiXCR on the 5' RACE reads and lists one entry per CDR3 protein. Among approximately 1.5 million distinct CDR3 sequences listed, approximately 43% were seen once. This sequence was found in a woman between 18 and 29 years old in good health. The chain employs TRBV12-3 or TRBV12-4 and TRBJ2-7, with D perhaps TRBD1 (6 bases). Sequencing was carried out using blood. This CDR3 reads CASSTGLSYEQYF. DNA of the CDR3: TGTGCCAGCAGTACAGGGCTCTCCTACGAGCAGTACTTC.